These T cell receptor beta chains were read from a single sample in a study of beta chain features in type 1 diabetes. The method was immunoSEQ multiplex PCR; TCRdb's version includes in-frame clones alone and lacks a portion of them. The sample lists fewer than 350,000 clones; around 20% were seen once. Sequencing input: naive CD4+ T cells from blood. The receptors were sampled from a woman aged 18-29 years in good health. Each CDR3 is given with its conserved first and last residue. Each record gives: clone size, J gene, D gene, V gene, CDR3 DNA, CDR3 protein. A D gene is named only where the DNA matches it firmly. Some rows mark clone size as missing; the rest say once, few, many or name a class of expanded clone.

clone size: few
J gene: TRBJ1-1
D gene: TRBD1
V gene: TRBV6-5
CDR3 DNA: TGTGCCAGCAGTTACACGACAGGGGGGCACACTGAAGCTTTCTTT
CDR3 protein: CASSYTTGGHTEAFF

clone size: few
J gene: TRBJ2-1
D gene: .
V gene: TRBV5-4
CDR3 DNA: TGTGCCAGCAGCGACTACTACAATGAGCAGTTCTTC
CDR3 protein: CASSDYYNEQFF

clone size: few
J gene: TRBJ2-5
D gene: TRBD1
V gene: TRBV18
CDR3 DNA: TGTGCCAGCTCACCTACGACAGGGTTGAGGGGGACCCAGTACTTC
CDR3 protein: CASSPTTGLRGTQYF

clone size: few
J gene: TRBJ2-3
D gene: .
V gene: TRBV27
CDR3 DNA: TGTGCCAGCGGGTTGTGGGGAGGCACAGATACGCAGTATTTT
CDR3 protein: CASGLWGGTDTQYF

clone size: .
J gene: TRBJ1-5
D gene: .
V gene: TRBV18
CDR3 DNA: TGTGCCAGCTCTAGGGGAAACGGCAATCAGCCCCAGCATTTT
CDR3 protein: CASSRGNGNQPQHF

clone size: .
J gene: TRBJ1-4
D gene: .
V gene: TRBV5-1
CDR3 DNA: TGCGCCAGCAGCTCTGGACAGATCGATGAAAAACTGTTTTTT
CDR3 protein: CASSSGQIDEKLFF

clone size: few
J gene: TRBJ2-7
D gene: TRBD1
V gene: TRBV18
CDR3 DNA: TGTGCCAGCTCAGCCCCCGGGACAGGGCGCTACGAGCAGTACTTC
CDR3 protein: CASSAPGTGRYEQYF

clone size: .
J gene: TRBJ2-1
D gene: .
V gene: TRBV30
CDR3 DNA: TGTGCCTGGATCTCTGCCCCTCTGAGCTCCTACAATGAGCAGTTCTTC
CDR3 protein: CAWISAPLSSYNEQFF

clone size: .
J gene: TRBJ2-7
D gene: .
V gene: TRBV5-1
CDR3 DNA: TGCGCCAGCAGCTTGGATGCAGGGTCCCCCTACGAGCAGTACTTC
CDR3 protein: CASSLDAGSPYEQYF

clone size: few
J gene: TRBJ2-1
D gene: TRBD2
V gene: TRBV4-2
CDR3 DNA: TGTGCCAGCAGCCAAGCCGTGGGGACTAGCGGGCCCAATGAGCAGTTCTTC
CDR3 protein: CASSQAVGTSGPNEQFF

clone size: few
J gene: TRBJ2-5
D gene: .
V gene: TRBV4-1
CDR3 DNA: TGCGCCAGCAGCCAAGCTCGGACTCAAGAGACCCAGTACTTC
CDR3 protein: CASSQARTQETQYF

clone size: .
J gene: TRBJ2-7
D gene: TRBD2
V gene: TRBV7-9
CDR3 DNA: TGTGCCAGCAGCTTAGGGACTAGCCGATCCTACGAGCAGTACTTC
CDR3 protein: CASSLGTSRSYEQYF

clone size: .
J gene: TRBJ2-1
D gene: TRBD1
V gene: TRBV5-1
CDR3 DNA: TGCGCCAGCAGCTTGGAAGGGACAGGGTACAATGAGCAGTTCTTC
CDR3 protein: CASSLEGTGYNEQFF

clone size: few
J gene: TRBJ2-2
D gene: TRBD1
V gene: TRBV5-1
CDR3 DNA: TGCGCCAGCAGCCTTATGGACAGGGCCACCGGGGAGCTGTTTTTT
CDR3 protein: CASSLMDRATGELFF

clone size: few
J gene: TRBJ1-5
D gene: TRBD1
V gene: TRBV4-3
CDR3 DNA: TGCGCCAGCAGCCAAGACCGGACAGGGGAAAATCAGCCCCAGCATTTT
CDR3 protein: CASSQDRTGENQPQHF

clone size: .
J gene: TRBJ2-1
D gene: TRBD1
V gene: TRBV5-1
CDR3 DNA: TGCGCCAGCAGCTTGTCCGGGACAGCCCTGCAGAATGAGCAGTTCTTC
CDR3 protein: CASSLSGTALQNEQFF

clone size: .
J gene: TRBJ1-2
D gene: .
V gene: TRBV6-5
CDR3 DNA: TGTGCCAGCACCCCGGGGGGGACGCTTGATGGCTACACCTTC
CDR3 protein: CASTPGGTLDGYTF

clone size: few
J gene: TRBJ2-6
D gene: .
V gene: TRBV5-6
CDR3 DNA: TGTGCCAGCAGCTCCCAGTCTGGGGCCAACGTCCTGACTTTC
CDR3 protein: CASSSQSGANVLTF

clone size: .
J gene: TRBJ2-7
D gene: .
V gene: TRBV7-9
CDR3 DNA: TGTGCCAGCAGCCCTGGAGGGTCCTACGAGCAGTACTTC
CDR3 protein: CASSPGGSYEQYF

clone size: .
J gene: TRBJ2-5
D gene: .
V gene: TRBV7-9
CDR3 DNA: TGTGCCAGCAGCTTACTGGAATACCCGGGGGAGACCCAGTACTTC
CDR3 protein: CASSLLEYPGETQYF

clone size: .
J gene: TRBJ2-4
D gene: .
V gene: TRBV7-7
CDR3 DNA: TGTGCTAGCAGCGTTAGCCGTCGGGTCCAGGCCAAAAACATTCAGTACTTC
CDR3 protein: CASSVSRRVQAKNIQYF

clone size: .
J gene: TRBJ2-1
D gene: TRBD2
V gene: TRBV19
CDR3 DNA: TGTGCCAGTTCGCCGGGACTAGCGGGGAGCTCCTACAATGAGCAGTTCTTC
CDR3 protein: CASSPGLAGSSYNEQFF

clone size: .
J gene: TRBJ1-1
D gene: .
V gene: TRBV7-9
CDR3 DNA: TGTGCCAGCAGCCTCGGGTCCGGTGAAGCTTTCTTT
CDR3 protein: CASSLGSGEAFF

clone size: .
J gene: TRBJ1-1
D gene: .
V gene: TRBV9
CDR3 DNA: TGTGCCAGCAGCATAGGAGTGAACACTGAAGCTTTCTTT
CDR3 protein: CASSIGVNTEAFF

clone size: .
J gene: TRBJ2-7
D gene: .
V gene: TRBV18
CDR3 DNA: TGTGCCAGCTCCCCCGGGACTTTCTACGAGCAGTACTTC
CDR3 protein: CASSPGTFYEQYF

clone size: .
J gene: TRBJ1-1
D gene: .
V gene: TRBV15
CDR3 DNA: TGTGCCACCAGCAGGGCTAGGACAGAAGCTTTCTTT
CDR3 protein: CATSRARTEAFF

clone size: .
J gene: TRBJ2-2
D gene: .
V gene: TRBV7-7
CDR3 DNA: TGTGCTAGCAGCTTAGCGCAGGGCACCGGGGAGCTGTTTTTT
CDR3 protein: CASSLAQGTGELFF

clone size: .
J gene: TRBJ1-1
D gene: TRBD1
V gene: TRBV29-1
CDR3 DNA: TGCAGCGTTGATGGGACAGTAAACACTGAAGCTTTCTTT
CDR3 protein: CSVDGTVNTEAFF

clone size: .
J gene: TRBJ2-1
D gene: .
V gene: TRBV2
CDR3 DNA: TGTGCCGGAACGCCAACGGGTGACAATGAGCAGTTCTTC
CDR3 protein: CAGTPTGDNEQFF

clone size: few
J gene: TRBJ2-3
D gene: TRBD2
V gene: TRBV7-2
CDR3 DNA: TGTGCCAGCAGCTTAGAGCTAGCGGGGGGGGATACGCAGTATTTT
CDR3 protein: CASSLELAGGDTQYF

clone size: .
J gene: TRBJ2-7
D gene: .
V gene: TRBV10-3
CDR3 DNA: TGTGCCATCAGCCAGGGGCGGCAGGGCGAGCAGTACTTC
CDR3 protein: CAISQGRQGEQYF

clone size: .
J gene: TRBJ1-2
D gene: TRBD1
V gene: TRBV5-4
CDR3 DNA: TGTGCCAGCAGATCGACAGGGGGCGGCTATGGCTACACCTTC
CDR3 protein: CASRSTGGGYGYTF

clone size: few
J gene: TRBJ2-1
D gene: TRBD2
V gene: TRBV11-1
CDR3 DNA: TGTGCCAGCAGCCGCGACGTTGCTAGCGGCTACAATGAGCAGTTCTTC
CDR3 protein: CASSRDVASGYNEQFF

clone size: few
J gene: TRBJ1-2
D gene: .
V gene: TRBV14
CDR3 DNA: TGTGCCAGCAGCCAGGGAGGGATTGGCTACACCTTC
CDR3 protein: CASSQGGIGYTF

clone size: .
J gene: TRBJ1-2
D gene: .
V gene: TRBV7-9
CDR3 DNA: TGTGCCAGCAGCTCTGGACGGGAAATAGCTAACTATGGCTACACCTTC
CDR3 protein: CASSSGREIANYGYTF

clone size: .
J gene: TRBJ1-1
D gene: TRBD1
V gene: TRBV27
CDR3 DNA: TGTGCCAGCAGGACGCAGGGGGCGGCGGAAACTGAAGCTTTCTTT
CDR3 protein: CASRTQGAAETEAFF

clone size: .
J gene: TRBJ2-3
D gene: TRBD2
V gene: TRBV29-1
CDR3 DNA: TGCAGCGTTGGGAGCCAGGCGGGGGGCCGGGTAGATACGCAGTATTTT
CDR3 protein: CSVGSQAGGRVDTQYF

clone size: few
J gene: TRBJ2-7
D gene: TRBD2
V gene: TRBV9
CDR3 DNA: TGTGCCAGCAGCCCGACTAGCGTACCCTCCTACGAGCAGTACTTC
CDR3 protein: CASSPTSVPSYEQYF

clone size: .
J gene: TRBJ2-5
D gene: .
V gene: TRBV29-1
CDR3 DNA: TGCAGCGTTAAGCTGTGGCGAGCCAGGGGTGAAGAGACCCAGTACTTC
CDR3 protein: CSVKLWRARGEETQYF

clone size: .
J gene: TRBJ2-3
D gene: TRBD2
V gene: TRBV4-2
CDR3 DNA: TGTGCCAGCAGCCAACTAGCGGGAGATACGCAGTATTTT
CDR3 protein: CASSQLAGDTQYF

clone size: .
J gene: TRBJ2-5
D gene: .
V gene: TRBV21-1
CDR3 DNA: TGTGCCAGCAGCTTAGCAGGGGAGACCCAGTACTTC
CDR3 protein: CASSLAGETQYF

clone size: .
J gene: TRBJ1-4
D gene: .
V gene: TRBV4-1
CDR3 DNA: TGCGCCAGCAGCCAAGGGGGGCGCAGGCTTCCAGAAAAACTGTTTTTT
CDR3 protein: CASSQGGRRLPEKLFF

clone size: .
J gene: TRBJ2-3
D gene: TRBD2
V gene: TRBV4-3
CDR3 DNA: TGCGCCAGCAGCGTAGCAAGCGGGGTTACAGATACGCAGTATTTT
CDR3 protein: CASSVASGVTDTQYF

clone size: few
J gene: TRBJ2-3
D gene: .
V gene: TRBV5-4
CDR3 DNA: TGTGCCAGCAGCTCCAGGGGCACAGATACGCAGTATTTT
CDR3 protein: CASSSRGTDTQYF

clone size: few
J gene: TRBJ1-5
D gene: .
V gene: TRBV18
CDR3 DNA: TGTGCCAGCTCACAGTATGAGTCCAATCAGCCCCAGCATTTT
CDR3 protein: CASSQYESNQPQHF

clone size: few
J gene: TRBJ2-7
D gene: .
V gene: TRBV30
CDR3 DNA: TGTGCCTGGAGTGTACAGGTCACCTACGAGCAGTACTTC
CDR3 protein: CAWSVQVTYEQYF

clone size: few
J gene: TRBJ1-2
D gene: .
V gene: TRBV5-1
CDR3 DNA: TGCGCCAGCAGCTTGGCCCAGGGTGGCTACACCTTC
CDR3 protein: CASSLAQGGYTF

clone size: few
J gene: TRBJ2-3
D gene: TRBD2
V gene: TRBV10-1
CDR3 DNA: TGCGCCAGCAGTGAGACTAGCGGGAGGGCTGGTACGCAGTATTTT
CDR3 protein: CASSETSGRAGTQYF

clone size: .
J gene: TRBJ1-2
D gene: .
V gene: TRBV5-1
CDR3 DNA: TGCGCCAGCAGCCTACAAGGAGCCCTCTATGGCTACACCTTC
CDR3 protein: CASSLQGALYGYTF

clone size: .
J gene: TRBJ2-3
D gene: TRBD2
V gene: TRBV7-6
CDR3 DNA: TGTGCCAGCAGCTCCCCGGCCGTTCCTGAGACTAGCGGGGGATCAGATACGCAGTATTTT
CDR3 protein: CASSSPAVPETSGGSDTQYF